Given below is one T cell receptor beta chain in context. This clonotype was detected only a few times. Its antigen target is currently unknown. No base-level quality is on record; no much larger clone is a single base apart. Amplification of TCR beta CDR3 regions was carried out from RNA transcripts. The TCR CDR3 was subjected to a first round of RT-PCR using the HTBI primer set and the Qiagen OneStep RT-PCR kit. A second multiplex PCR round built the libraries, followed by size selection and purification. The libraries were sequenced on an Illumina HiSeq2000 using paired-end 100 bp reads. The source study handled its data this way. Raw data were processed with SOAPnuke, discarding reads with adapters, uncalled bases, mean Phred below 15, or no exact constant-primer or identifier match. COPE v1.2.5 was used to merge high-quality paired reads, and clonotypes were defined as unique nucleotide sequences. MiTCR v1.1 was used to align clonotypes to the IMGT TRBV, TRBD and TRBJ reference segments. Analysis was restricted to V-J combinations with a frequency above 0.0001, which covered 98% to 99.2% of repertoires. The TCS score was defined as the ratio of F50 (clonal expansion) to E x V (chaos), calculated using BLOSUM62-based TCRdist between CDR3 peptides within each V-J. Welch's t-statistics and random forest reduced roughly 540 V-J features to 13, which were used in a naive Bayes classifier (R e1071). The public reads were run again by TCRdb, first through fastp at Q25 and then through MiXCR, and only productive beta chains were kept. Each entry is one CDR3 protein sequence, shown with its most common DNA and genes. The V and J calls and clone size are TCRdb's, not the authors'. Recorded for this sample are around 350,000 distinct CDR3 sequences; roughly 15% of them occurred a single time. The top ten hold about 20% of the sample.

This specimen belongs to a study of T cells in Graves' hyperthyroidism and ophthalmopathy (dated by TCRdb to the late 2010s). Broadly, across the study: Peripheral blood was collected at initial diagnosis, before any treatment. In addition, the study compared T-cell repertoires in thyroid tissue and in blood from roughly six Graves' hyperthyroidism patients. An independent validation cohort of under 20 hyperthyroidism patients and roughly 16 patients who later progressed to ophthalmopathy tested prospective prediction of ophthalmopathy. To identify TCR V-J signatures that set the groups apart, the researchers used a discovery cohort of roughly 100 patients, made up of about 44 with Graves' ophthalmopathy and 57 with stable Graves' hyperthyroidism. Following sampling, methimazole starting at 30 mg daily was given to hyperthyroidism patients, and high-dose intravenous methylprednisolone was given to ophthalmopathy patients. The 75 to 100 discovery patients were randomly split 7:3 into training and test sets. The paper reports TCR Vbeta CDR3 sequencing of roughly 140 peripheral blood samples: 43 ophthalmopathy, over 70 hyperthyroidism and around 17 progressor patients. What the authors observed across the whole study: Most expanded thyroid clonotypes (frequency above 0.001) were also detected in blood, a finding suggesting that blood repertoires may reflect thyroid immune responses. In validation, the model predicted progression to ophthalmopathy with roughly 66% sensitivity and less than 80% specificity, a median of around 6.6 months before onset. No statistical method was used to set the sample size in advance, and investigators knew the group allocation. A 13 V-J signature model separated ophthalmopathy from stable hyperthyroidism, with 87.88% sensitivity and roughly 82% specificity in cross-validation and 80%/75% in testing.

CDR3 length: 15 amino acids, cysteine to phenylalanine. The only DNA kept is the CDR3, 45 bases in frame from the first base. In the germline V gene (reference sequence), CDR1 corresponds to SEHNR and CDR2 to FQNEAQ. V and J are truncated by 5 bases and 0 bases respectively, leaving an intervening sequence of 13 bases. Ophthalmopathy patients had moderately to severely active disease, Clinical Activity Score of at least 3, NOSPECS grade of at least 4, and duration under 3 months. Exclusion was applied to patients with uncontrolled infections, other autoimmune diseases, pregnancy or lactation. Diagnoses were based on clinical symptoms, serum thyroxine and TRAb, thyroid ultrasound and orbital computed tomography. Ficoll-Paque density gradient centrifugation was used to isolate PBMCs from about 10 ml of fresh peripheral blood. Trizol reagent was used to extract total RNA, and RNA quality was then checked on an Agilent 2100 Bioanalyzer.

The chain links TRBV7-9 with TRBJ1-1; the D gene assignment is ambiguous. This receptor was obtained from a woman aged 55 to 70 with Graves' ophthalmopathy. Source material: blood. Here is the DNA: TGTGCCAGCAGCCCTTCGGAGGGAGTGAACACTGAAGCTTTCTTT. Translated, this is CASSPSEGVNTEAFF.